Listed below are T cell receptor beta chains from one sample, sequenced in a study of T cells in localized non-small cell lung cancer. Profiled with immunoSEQ multiplex PCR; TCRdb holds only in-frame clones, not every one. Altogether over 10,000 clones are present, under 30% being singletons, with the ten largest covering more than 5.5%. This specimen was lung tumor tissue, taken before any cancer treatment. These receptors were obtained from a female donor at least 60 years old with stage I lung adenocarcinoma. CDR3s include the opening cysteine and the closing phenylalanine or tryptophan. Fields, in order: D gene, J gene, clone size, V gene, CDR3 protein, CDR3 DNA. The D gene is left open where the match is weak. Clone size, where shown, is once, few, many, or a class for clones that have expanded.

D gene: .; J gene: TRBJ2-1; clone size: .; V gene: TRBV14; CDR3 protein: CASSPGALSSYNEQFF; CDR3 DNA: TGTGCCAGCAGCCCCGGGGCCCTGAGCTCCTACAATGAGCAGTTCTTC
D gene: .; J gene: TRBJ1-5; clone size: many; V gene: TRBV11-3; CDR3 protein: CASSLDHGGQPQHF; CDR3 DNA: TGTGCCAGCAGCTTAGACCACGGTGGTCAGCCCCAGCATTTT
D gene: .; J gene: TRBJ1-3; clone size: many; V gene: TRBV11-3; CDR3 protein: CASTEGRTFSGNTIYF; CDR3 DNA: TGTGCCAGCACCGAAGGAAGGACCTTCTCTGGAAACACCATATATTTT
D gene: .; J gene: TRBJ1-2; clone size: few; V gene: TRBV11-3; CDR3 protein: CASSLAGLWGFGYTF; CDR3 DNA: TGTGCCAGCAGCTTGGCCGGCCTTTGGGGCTTTGGCTACACCTTC
D gene: .; J gene: TRBJ1-1; clone size: few; V gene: TRBV9; CDR3 protein: CASSVELLGTEAFF; CDR3 DNA: TGTGCCAGCAGCGTCGAACTACTGGGTACTGAAGCTTTCTTT
D gene: .; J gene: TRBJ1-1; clone size: .; V gene: TRBV18; CDR3 protein: CASSPKQGGTEAFF; CDR3 DNA: TGTGCCAGCTCACCGAAGCAGGGTGGGACTGAAGCTTTCTTT
D gene: TRBD1; J gene: TRBJ2-3; clone size: .; V gene: TRBV9; CDR3 protein: CASSWQGATDTQYF; CDR3 DNA: TGTGCCAGCAGTTGGCAGGGGGCCACAGATACGCAGTATTTT
D gene: .; J gene: TRBJ1-2; clone size: .; V gene: TRBV23-1; CDR3 protein: CASSGGGSSVYGYTF; CDR3 DNA: TGCGCCAGCAGCGGGGGGGGCAGCTCTGTCTATGGCTACACCTTC
D gene: .; J gene: TRBJ1-5; clone size: few; V gene: TRBV30; CDR3 protein: CAWSVRRGASNQPQHF; CDR3 DNA: TGTGCCTGGAGTGTACGGAGGGGGGCGAGCAATCAGCCCCAGCATTTT
D gene: TRBD1; J gene: TRBJ1-2; clone size: few; V gene: TRBV11-3; CDR3 protein: CASSPTWGTGATNYGYTF; CDR3 DNA: TGTGCCAGCAGCCCAACGTGGGGGACAGGAGCCACTAACTATGGCTACACCTTC
D gene: TRBD2; J gene: TRBJ2-2; clone size: few; V gene: TRBV6-8; CDR3 protein: CASRRTSGNTGELFF; CDR3 DNA: TGTGCCAGCAGACGGACTAGCGGTAACACCGGGGAGCTGTTTTTT
D gene: .; J gene: TRBJ2-1; clone size: .; V gene: TRBV19; CDR3 protein: CASSIRTVSHRDEQFF; CDR3 DNA: TGTGCCAGTAGTATTCGGACGGTGTCCCATAGGGATGAGCAGTTCTTC
D gene: .; J gene: TRBJ2-2; clone size: .; V gene: TRBV10-1; CDR3 protein: CASRRDTNTGELFF; CDR3 DNA: TGCGCCAGCAGGAGGGACACCAACACCGGGGAGCTGTTTTTT
D gene: .; J gene: TRBJ1-2; clone size: many; V gene: TRBV11-3; CDR3 protein: CASSITPGQSYGYTF; CDR3 DNA: TGTGCCAGCAGTATTACCCCTGGACAGAGCTATGGCTACACCTTC
D gene: .; J gene: TRBJ1-1; clone size: .; V gene: TRBV30; CDR3 protein: CAWSAKGNTEAFF; CDR3 DNA: TGTGCCTGGAGCGCGAAGGGGAACACTGAAGCTTTCTTT
D gene: .; J gene: TRBJ2-3; clone size: large; V gene: TRBV4-1; CDR3 protein: CASSLDGASTDTQYF; CDR3 DNA: TGCGCCAGCAGCCTAGACGGGGCAAGCACAGATACGCAGTATTTT
D gene: .; J gene: TRBJ1-6; clone size: .; V gene: TRBV19; CDR3 protein: CASSVQGNNSPLHF; CDR3 DNA: TGTGCCAGTAGTGTACAGGGAAATAATTCACCCCTCCACTTT
D gene: TRBD2; J gene: TRBJ2-5; clone size: once; V gene: TRBV15; CDR3 protein: CATSRVAGDGKTQYF; CDR3 DNA: TGTGCCACCAGCAGAGTAGCGGGAGACGGAAAGACCCAGTACTTC
D gene: .; J gene: TRBJ1-1; clone size: once; V gene: TRBV15; CDR3 protein: CATSRDGTRVVTEAFF; CDR3 DNA: TGTGCCACCAGCAGAGATGGGACACGCGTTGTGACTGAAGCTTTCTTT